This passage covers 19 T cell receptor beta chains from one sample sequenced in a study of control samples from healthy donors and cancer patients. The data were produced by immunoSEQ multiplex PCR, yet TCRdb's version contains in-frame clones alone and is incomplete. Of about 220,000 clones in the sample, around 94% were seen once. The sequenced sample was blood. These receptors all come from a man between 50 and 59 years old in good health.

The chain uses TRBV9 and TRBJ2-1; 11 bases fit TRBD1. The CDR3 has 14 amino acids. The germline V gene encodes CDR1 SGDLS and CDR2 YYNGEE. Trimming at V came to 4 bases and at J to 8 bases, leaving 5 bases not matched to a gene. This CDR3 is CASSPRTGGDEQFF. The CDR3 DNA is TGTGCCAGCAGCCCAAGGACAGGGGGCGATGAGCAGTTCTTC.

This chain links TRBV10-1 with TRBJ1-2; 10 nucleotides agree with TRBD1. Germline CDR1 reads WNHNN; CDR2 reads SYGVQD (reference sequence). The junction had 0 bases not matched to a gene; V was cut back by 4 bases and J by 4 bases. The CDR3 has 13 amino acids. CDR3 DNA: TGCGCCAGCAGTGGGGACAGGGGCTATGGCTACACCTTC. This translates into CASSGDRGYGYTF.

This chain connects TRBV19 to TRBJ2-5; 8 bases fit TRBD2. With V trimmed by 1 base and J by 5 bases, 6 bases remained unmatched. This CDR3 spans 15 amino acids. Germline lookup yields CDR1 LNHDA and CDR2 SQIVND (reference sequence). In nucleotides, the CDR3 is TGTGCCAGTAGTATAGGACGGGGGGGATGGGAGACCCAGTACTTC. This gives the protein CASSIGRGGWETQYF.

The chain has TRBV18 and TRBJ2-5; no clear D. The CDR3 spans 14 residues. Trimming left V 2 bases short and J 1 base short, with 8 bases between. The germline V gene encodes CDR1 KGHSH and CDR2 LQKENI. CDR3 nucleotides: TGTGCCAGCTCACCATCCGCAGCCCAAGAGACCCAGTACTTC. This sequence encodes CASSPSAAQETQYF.

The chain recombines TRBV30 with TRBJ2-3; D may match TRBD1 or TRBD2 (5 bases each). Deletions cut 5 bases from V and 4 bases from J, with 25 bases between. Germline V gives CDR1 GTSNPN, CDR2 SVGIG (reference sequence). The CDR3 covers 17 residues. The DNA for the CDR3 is TGTGCCTGGGGGGGTGGGAGTGGCCCTTTCGGAGCAGATACGCAGTATTTT. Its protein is CAWGGGSGPFGADTQYF.

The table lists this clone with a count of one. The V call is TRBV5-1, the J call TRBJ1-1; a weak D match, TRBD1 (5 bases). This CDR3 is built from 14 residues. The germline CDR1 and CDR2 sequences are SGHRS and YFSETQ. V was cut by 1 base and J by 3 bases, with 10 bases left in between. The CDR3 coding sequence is TGCGCCAGCAGCTTGTCTGGGGGTGACACTGAAGCTTTCTTT. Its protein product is CASSLSGGDTEAFF. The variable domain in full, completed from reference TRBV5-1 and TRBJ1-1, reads KAGVTQTPRYLIKTRGQQVTLSCSPISGHRSVSWYQQTPGQGLQFLFEYFSETQRNKGNFPGRFSGRQFSNSRSEMNVSTLELGDSALYLCASSLSGGDTEAFFGQGTRLTVV.

The CDR3: CASSLQGMGETQYF. CDR3 coding DNA: TGCGCCAGCAGCTTACAGGGGATGGGAGAGACCCAGTACTTC. The J gene is TRBJ2-5, the V gene TRBV5-1; 7 nucleotides match TRBD1. The CDR3 totals 14 residues. V was clipped by 2 bases and J by 4 bases; unmatched bases: 5. From germline, CDR1 is SGHRS and CDR2 YFSETQ.

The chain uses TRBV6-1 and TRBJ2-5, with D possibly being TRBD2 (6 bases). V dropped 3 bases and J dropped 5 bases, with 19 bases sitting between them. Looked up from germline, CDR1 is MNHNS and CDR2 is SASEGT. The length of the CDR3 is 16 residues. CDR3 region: CASSDYREPKLETQYF. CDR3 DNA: TGTGCCAGCAGTGACTACCGGGAGCCCAAACTGGAGACCCAGTACTTC.

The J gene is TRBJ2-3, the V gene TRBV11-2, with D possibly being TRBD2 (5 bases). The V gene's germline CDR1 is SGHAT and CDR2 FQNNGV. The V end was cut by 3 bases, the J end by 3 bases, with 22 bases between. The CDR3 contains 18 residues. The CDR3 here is CASSFGLAGGRTTDTQYF. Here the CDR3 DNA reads TGTGCCAGCAGCTTCGGCCTAGCTGGTGGAAGAACGACAGATACGCAGTATTTT.

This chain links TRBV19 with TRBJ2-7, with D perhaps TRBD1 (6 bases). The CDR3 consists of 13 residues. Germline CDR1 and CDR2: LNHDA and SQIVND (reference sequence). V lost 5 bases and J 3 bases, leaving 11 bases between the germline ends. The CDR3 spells CASSLTQGYEQYF. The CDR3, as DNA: TGTGCCAGTAGTTTAACACAGGGCTACGAGCAGTACTTC.

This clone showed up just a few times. The CDR3 here is CASSFLLNTEAFF. CDR3 DNA sequence: TGCGCCAGCAGCTTTCTTTTGAACACTGAAGCTTTCTTT. The rearrangement links TRBV5-1 to TRBJ1-1; no clear D. From germline, CDR1 is SGHRS and CDR2 YFSETQ. The CDR3 contains 13 residues. Trimming shortened V by 2 bases and J by 0 bases, and 5 bases separated the two germline ends.

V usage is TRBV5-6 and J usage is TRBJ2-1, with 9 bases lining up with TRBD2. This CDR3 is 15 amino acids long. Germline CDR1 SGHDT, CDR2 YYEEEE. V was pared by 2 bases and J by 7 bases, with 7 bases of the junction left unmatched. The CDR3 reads CASSFAGGSLNEQFF. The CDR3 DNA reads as TGTGCCAGCAGCTTCGCGGGGGGGTCTTTAAATGAGCAGTTCTTC.

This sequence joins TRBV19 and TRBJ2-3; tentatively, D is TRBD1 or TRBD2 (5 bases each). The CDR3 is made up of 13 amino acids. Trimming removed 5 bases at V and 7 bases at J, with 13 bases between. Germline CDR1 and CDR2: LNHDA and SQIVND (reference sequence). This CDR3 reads CASSQGAGHTQYF. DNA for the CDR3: TGTGCCAGTAGTCAGGGAGCTGGCCATACGCAGTATTTT.

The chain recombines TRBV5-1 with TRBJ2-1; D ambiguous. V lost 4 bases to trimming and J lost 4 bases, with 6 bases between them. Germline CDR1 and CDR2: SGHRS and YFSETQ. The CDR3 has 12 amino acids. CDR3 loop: CASSETYNEQFF. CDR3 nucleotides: TGCGCCAGCAGCGAAACTTACAATGAGCAGTTCTTC.

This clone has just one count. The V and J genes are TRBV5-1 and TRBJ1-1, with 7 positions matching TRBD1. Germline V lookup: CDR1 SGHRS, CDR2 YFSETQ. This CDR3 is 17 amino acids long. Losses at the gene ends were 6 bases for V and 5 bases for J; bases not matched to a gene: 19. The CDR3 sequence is CASTTYPGQPGKTEAFF. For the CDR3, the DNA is TGCGCCAGCACGACATATCCGGGACAGCCGGGGAAGACTGAAGCTTTCTTT.

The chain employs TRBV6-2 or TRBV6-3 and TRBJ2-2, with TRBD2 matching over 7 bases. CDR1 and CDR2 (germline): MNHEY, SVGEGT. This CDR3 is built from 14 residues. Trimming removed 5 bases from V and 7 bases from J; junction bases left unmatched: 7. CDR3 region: CASSPWEGIGELFF. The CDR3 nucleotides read TGTGCCAGCAGTCCCTGGGAGGGGATCGGGGAGCTGTTTTTT.

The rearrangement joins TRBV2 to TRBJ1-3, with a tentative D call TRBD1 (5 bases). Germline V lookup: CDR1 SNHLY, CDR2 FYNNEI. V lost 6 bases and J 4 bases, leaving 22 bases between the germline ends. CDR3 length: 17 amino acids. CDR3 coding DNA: TGTGCCAGCAGCTTAATGGACACCCTGACGGGGGGAAACACCATATATTTT. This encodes CASSLMDTLTGGNTIYF. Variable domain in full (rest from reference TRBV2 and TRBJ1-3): EPEVTQTPSHQVTQMGQEVILRCVPISNHLYFYWYRQILGQKVEFLVSFYNNEISEKSEIFDDQFSVERPDGSNFTLKIRSTKLEDSAMYFCASSLMDTLTGGNTIYFGEGSWLTVV.

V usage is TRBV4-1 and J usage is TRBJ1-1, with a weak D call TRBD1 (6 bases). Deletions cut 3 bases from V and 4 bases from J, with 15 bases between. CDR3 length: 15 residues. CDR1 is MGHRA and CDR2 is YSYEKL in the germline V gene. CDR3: CASSQQGGSSTEAFF. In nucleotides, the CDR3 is TGCGCCAGCAGCCAGCAAGGGGGTTCAAGCACTGAAGCTTTCTTT.

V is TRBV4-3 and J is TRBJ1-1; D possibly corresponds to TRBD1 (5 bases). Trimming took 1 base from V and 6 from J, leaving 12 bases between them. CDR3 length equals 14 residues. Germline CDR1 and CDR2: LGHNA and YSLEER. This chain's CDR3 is CASSQGRVGAEAFF. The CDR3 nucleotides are TGCGCCAGCAGCCAAGGGCGGGTGGGGGCTGAAGCTTTCTTT.